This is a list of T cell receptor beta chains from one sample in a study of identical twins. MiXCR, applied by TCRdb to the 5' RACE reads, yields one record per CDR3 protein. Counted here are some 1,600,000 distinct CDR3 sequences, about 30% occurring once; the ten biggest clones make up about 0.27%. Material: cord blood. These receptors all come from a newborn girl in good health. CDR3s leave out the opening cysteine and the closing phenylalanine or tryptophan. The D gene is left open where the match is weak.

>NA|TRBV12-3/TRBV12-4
ASTPDSYTGELF
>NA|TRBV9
ASSVDLGGTEAF
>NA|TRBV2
ASGLGRLNTEAF
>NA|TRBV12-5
ASGLGRGRETQY
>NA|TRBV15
ATSRTGPKDNEQF
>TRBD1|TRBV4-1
ASSRFTGANTEAF
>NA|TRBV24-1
ATSDTSSGGYEQY
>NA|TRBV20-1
SARQPLSRANVLT
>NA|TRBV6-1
ASSDDNPNYGYT
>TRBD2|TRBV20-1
SAGGGTSVSSSYEQY
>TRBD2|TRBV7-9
TSSFDLAGSHEQY
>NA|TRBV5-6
ASSLGLRSSYEQY
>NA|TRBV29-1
SAGRNEQF
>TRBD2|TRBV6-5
ASRTMGLAGAYTQY
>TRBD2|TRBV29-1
SSAGVGETQY
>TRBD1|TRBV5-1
ASSLEGTDWTGETQF
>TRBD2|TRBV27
ASTLSGGAIETQY
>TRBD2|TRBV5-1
ASSSIAGVQHNEQY
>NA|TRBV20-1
SATIPGPGYEQY
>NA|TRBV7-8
ASSLALRETNSYNEQY
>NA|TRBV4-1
ASSQRLYQETQY
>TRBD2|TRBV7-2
ASSLGSSGRVLGEQF
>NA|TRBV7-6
ASSLNYRVWRHQPQH
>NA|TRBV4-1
ASSQEPSPTDTQY
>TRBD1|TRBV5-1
ASRSHHGTGDPYEQY
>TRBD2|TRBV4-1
ASSQDLASGGARSTDTQY
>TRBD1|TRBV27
ASSRTGGGEQF
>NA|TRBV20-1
SARRERQF
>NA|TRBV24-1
ATSDPRLHEQY
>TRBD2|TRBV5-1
ASELGIVSGVTDTQY
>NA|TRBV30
AWSGGYEQY
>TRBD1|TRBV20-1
SARGGTGGGIQY
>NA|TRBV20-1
SASPYGEKLF
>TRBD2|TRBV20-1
SARTSGAYNEQF